These T cell receptor beta chains were read from a single sample in a study of T-cell memory formation after mild COVID-19. One entry per CDR3 protein results from TCRdb running MiXCR on the 5' RACE reads. The repertoire holds some 330,000 distinct CDR3 sequences, with roughly 21% as singletons. Sequenced sample: PBMCs or a T cell subset sorted from them (not recorded which). These receptors all stem from an adult woman who had mild COVID-19 (a few samples of this study predate the infection). Cell type and time point are not known. CDR3s include the opening cysteine and the closing phenylalanine or tryptophan. D genes are given only for firm matches. Clone size is given for some rows only: seen once, a few or many times, or a class if the clone is expanded.

TRBJ2-7 | TRBV21-1 | - | - | TGTGCCAGCAGCATGTTCTCACAGGGTCCTCCCTACGAGCAGTACTTC | CASSMFSQGPPYEQYF
TRBJ2-2 | TRBV9 | few | - | TGTGCCAGCAGCGCTGGAGGGGGGAACACCGGGGAGCTGTTTTTT | CASSAGGGNTGELFF
TRBJ2-5 | TRBV4-1 | few | - | TGCGCCAGCAGCCAAGATCTCAATAAAGAGACCCAGTACTTC | CASSQDLNKETQYF
TRBJ1-1 | TRBV15 | many | - | TGTGCCACCAGCAGAGGTGGATCGGCCACTGAAGCTTTCTTT | CATSRGGSATEAFF
TRBJ1-4 | TRBV7-9 | - | - | TGTGCCAGCAGCTTAGGGGGGGCTGATGAAAAACTGTTTTTT | CASSLGGADEKLFF
TRBJ2-3 | TRBV29-1 | few | TRBD2 | TGCAGCGTTGCTGGTAGCGGGGGGGGAGATACGCAGTATTTT | CSVAGSGGGDTQYF
TRBJ2-7 | TRBV11-2 | - | TRBD1 | TGTGCCAGCAGCCTCCGGGACAGGGGAGCCTACGAGCAGTACTTC | CASSLRDRGAYEQYF
TRBJ2-7 | TRBV7-9 | - | - | TGTGCCAGCAGCTTATTGGTGGTTGAAAACTACGAGCAGTACTTC | CASSLLVVENYEQYF
TRBJ2-4 | TRBV4-2 | - | - | TGTGCCAGCAGCCCCCTGGGGCTAGCGCAGCTAGCCAAAAACATTCAGTACTTC | CASSPLGLAQLAKNIQYF
TRBJ1-1 | TRBV5-6 | - | TRBD1 | TGTGCCAGCATCTTGGACAGGGTAGGTGAAGCTTTCTTT | CASILDRVGEAFF
TRBJ2-3 | TRBV7-8 | few | TRBD2 | TGTGCCAGCAGCGCGACTAGCGGGGTTAGCACAGATACGCAGTATTTT | CASSATSGVSTDTQYF
TRBJ2-1 | TRBV6-5 | few | - | TGTGCCAGCAGTCTTGGAGGGGGCGGTGGGTACAATGAGCAGTTCTTC | CASSLGGGGGYNEQFF
TRBJ2-1 | TRBV18 | few | - | TGTGCCAGCGCGACAGGAGGGGTGAACAATGAGCAGTTCTTC | CASATGGVNNEQFF
TRBJ1-1 | TRBV27 | many | TRBD1 | TGTGCCAGCGGCCGCCGGGACAGCAACACTGAAGCTTTCTTT | CASGRRDSNTEAFF
TRBJ1-1 | TRBV4-1 | - | - | TGCGCCAGCAGCCCGCGGGCAGTCGGGGACGGGGCTTTCTTT | CASSPRAVGDGAFF
TRBJ2-3 | TRBV27 | once | TRBD1 | TGTGCCAGCAGTTCGGGACAGGAGAACACAGATACGCAGTATTTT | CASSSGQENTDTQYF
TRBJ1-3 | TRBV9 | many | - | TGTGCCAGCAGCGTCTTAAGCGGGGGAGCTGGAAACACCATATATTTT | CASSVLSGGAGNTIYF
TRBJ1-5 | TRBV2 | - | TRBD1 | TGTGCCAGCAGTGGACAGGGATCTCAGCCCCAGCATTTT | CASSGQGSQPQHF
TRBJ2-7 | TRBV7-6 | - | - | TGTGCCAGCAGCTTAGCAGGAGGCAGGGAGTACGAGCAGTACTTC | CASSLAGGREYEQYF
TRBJ2-7 | TRBV2 | - | - | TGTGCCAGCAGTGAAGTCCAGACCTACGAGCAGTACTTC | CASSEVQTYEQYF
TRBJ1-3 | TRBV5-1 | few | - | TGCGCCAGCAGCCCCGGATTCGACACTGGAAACACCATATATTTT | CASSPGFDTGNTIYF
TRBJ1-3 | TRBV5-1 | - | - | TGCGCCAGCGGACAGTTCTCTGGAAACACCATATATTTT | CASGQFSGNTIYF
TRBJ2-7 | TRBV11-2 | few | TRBD1 | TGTGCCAGCAGCTTAGCTCGTTGGACGGGACAGCGCTACGAGCAGTACTTC | CASSLARWTGQRYEQYF
TRBJ2-5 | TRBV14 | - | - | TGTGCCAGCAGCCGCCTGGGACTGGGAAGTCAAGAGACCCAGTACTTC | CASSRLGLGSQETQYF
TRBJ2-5 | TRBV5-1 | - | - | TGCGCCAGCAGCCTCCACTGGGGGGTAGAGCAAGAGACCCAGTACTTC | CASSLHWGVEQETQYF
TRBJ2-1 | TRBV6-4 | few | TRBD2 | TGTGCCAGCAGTGGACTAGCGGGAGGATTTAATGAGCAGTTCTTC | CASSGLAGGFNEQFF
TRBJ2-2 | TRBV27 | few | TRBD1 | TGTGCCAGCAGTACCCGACAGGGGGCGGTCACCGGGGAGCTGTTTTTT | CASSTRQGAVTGELFF
TRBJ2-1 | TRBV6-2/TRBV6-3 | - | - | TGTGCCAGCAGTCTCACAAATCCCTCGTACAATGAGCAGTTCTTC | CASSLTNPSYNEQFF